This entry lists 14 T cell receptor beta chains sequenced from one sample in a study of shared clonotypes between healthy human individuals. The method was immunoSEQ multiplex PCR; TCRdb's version includes in-frame clones alone and lacks a portion of them. The sample lists hundreds of thousands of clones, around 78% occurring once. The source material was PBMCs. These receptors were collected from a woman aged 40 to 49 in good health. Some clones in this sample may be carry-over from other donors' samples.

This CDR3 is CASSARGNTGELFF. Here the CDR3 DNA reads TGTGCCAGCAGCGCTAGGGGGAACACCGGGGAGCTGTTTTTT. The J gene is TRBJ2-2, the V gene TRBV2; possibly TRBD1 for D (5 bases). V was trimmed by 6 bases and J by 1 base, leaving 9 bases between them. This CDR3 comprises 14 residues. Germline CDR1 reads SNHLY; CDR2 reads FYNNEI.

Comments on this clone: Other DNA sequences of this sample code for an identical CDR3. V usage is TRBV18 and J usage is TRBJ2-1; tentatively, D is TRBD1 or TRBD2 (5 bases each). The CDR3 consists of 13 residues. The germline V gene encodes CDR1 KGHSH and CDR2 LQKENI. Trimming stripped 2 bases from V and 5 bases from J, with 7 bases between. The CDR3 coding sequence is TGTGCCAGCTCACCAGGGACCGACAATGAGCAGTTCTTC. Translated: CASSPGTDNEQFF.

This clone was observed many times. In the same sample, other DNA sequences code for this CDR3. V usage is TRBV5-1 and J usage is TRBJ1-1, with 11 bases lining up with TRBD1. This CDR3 is built from 14 residues. The V gene's germline CDR1 is SGHRS and CDR2 YFSETQ. The J segment lost 4 bases and the V segment lost 3 bases, leaving 2 bases of the junction unmatched. The chain's CDR3 is CASSSGTGGTEAFF. The CDR3 DNA follows: TGCGCCAGCAGCTCAGGGACAGGGGGCACTGAAGCTTTCTTT.

This clone showed up just a few times. The rearrangement joins TRBV30 to TRBJ1-1, with D perhaps matching TRBD1 (6 bases). With 1 base removed from V and 5 bases from J, the gap between germline ends came to 17 bases. In germline, CDR1 is GTSNPN, CDR2 SVGIG (reference sequence). The CDR3 loop spans 15 amino acids. CDR3 sequence reads: CAWSETGRGWTEAFF. CDR3 DNA: TGTGCCTGGAGTGAAACAGGGAGAGGTTGGACTGAAGCTTTCTTT.

The genes are TRBV5-6 and TRBJ1-2, with no clear D. The CDR3 totals 14 residues. Germline V CDR1 and CDR2: SGHDT, YYEEEE. Trimming stripped 0 bases from V and 4 bases from J, with 10 bases between. As DNA, the CDR3 is TGTGCCAGCAGCTTGGGAGCAGGCCTCTATGGCTACACCTTC. It translates to CASSLGAGLYGYTF. The full variable domain, in which reference TRBV5-6 and TRBJ1-2 provide the parts outside the CDR3, is DAGVTQSPTHLIKTRGQQVTLRCSPKSGHDTVSWYQQALGQGPQFIFQYYEEEERQRGNFPDRFSGHQFPNYSSELNVNALLLGDSALYLCASSLGAGLYGYTFGSGTRLTVV.

This clone was observed a few times. V is TRBV5-1 and J is TRBJ1-1, with D perhaps matching TRBD1 (5 bases). CDR3 size: 15 residues. Germline CDR1 SGHRS, CDR2 YFSETQ. V lost 3 bases and J lost 0, with 12 bases in between. CDR3 sequence: CASSSRGTLNTEAFF. The CDR3 DNA reads TGCGCCAGCAGCTCAAGAGGGACGTTGAACACTGAAGCTTTCTTT.

The chain links TRBV4-2 to TRBJ2-7; 7 positions match TRBD2. This CDR3 is built from 17 residues. Germline lookup yields CDR1 LGHNA and CDR2 YNFKEQ. V lost 0 bases and J lost 4; bases outside the gene matches: 12. CDR3 sequence: CASSQDRVGREIYEQYF. The CDR3 DNA is TGTGCCAGCAGCCAAGATCGAGTAGGGCGGGAGATTTACGAGCAGTACTTC.

The chain has TRBV7-9 and TRBJ1-5; no reliable D call. This CDR3 is built from 12 residues. The ends were cut back, 5 bases at V and 6 bases at J, with 8 bases in the middle. Per the germline V gene, CDR1 is SEHNR and CDR2 is FQNEAQ (reference sequence). CDR3: CASSGRGQPQHF. The CDR3 bases are TGTGCCAGCAGCGGAAGAGGTCAGCCCCAGCATTTT.

V and J are TRBV25-1 and TRBJ1-2; perhaps TRBD1 as D (5 bases). CDR3 size: 15 residues. Germline CDR1 MGHDK, CDR2 SYGVNS. The V and J ends lost 7 bases and 3 bases respectively, with 18 bases between them. CDR3 sequence: CASKPGREVDYGYTF. The CDR3 DNA sequence: TGTGCCAGCAAACCGGGGCGAGAGGTGGACTATGGCTACACCTTC.

J is TRBJ2-7 and V is TRBV30; 7 nucleotides agree with TRBD2. The CDR3 has 12 amino acids. Germline loops: CDR1 GTSNPN, CDR2 SVGIG (reference sequence). V lost 1 base and J lost 7; bases outside the gene matches: 4. The CDR3 sequence is CAWSGAGGEQYF. For the CDR3, the DNA is TGTGCCTGGAGTGGGGCCGGGGGGGAGCAGTACTTC. Complete variable domain (other parts from reference TRBV30 and TRBJ2-7): SQTIHQWPATLVQPVGSPLSLECTVEGTSNPNLYWYRQAAGRGLQLLFYSVGIGQISSEVPQNLSASRPQDRQFILSSKKLLLSDSGFYLCAWSGAGGEQYFGPGTRLTVT.

For this clone: The same CDR3 can be traced to other DNA sequences in this sample. This chain uses TRBV4-2 with TRBJ1-5, with a possible D match to TRBD1 (6 bases). The CDR3 covers 15 residues. Germline V gene sequence: CDR1 LGHNA, CDR2 YNFKEQ. V shed 3 bases and J shed 5 bases, with 14 bases lying between them. CDR3 coding DNA: TGTGCCAGCAGCCAGGATACAGGGAGGTATCAGCCCCAGCATTTT. Translating it yields CASSQDTGRYQPQHF.

The gene calls are TRBV15 and TRBJ2-2; TRBD1 matches at 9 bases. Germline trimming cut 4 bases from V and 3 bases from J; bases unmatched to any gene: 3. CDR3 length: 15 residues. The germline V gene encodes CDR1 LNHNV and CDR2 YYDKDF (reference sequence). CDR3 region: CATSTGQGDTGELFF. CDR3 bases: TGTGCCACCAGCACGGGACAGGGTGACACCGGGGAGCTGTTTTTT.

J is TRBJ2-7 and V is TRBV28; 7 nucleotides line up with TRBD1. The CDR3 covers 13 residues. The J segment lost 9 bases and the V segment lost 6 bases, leaving 11 bases of the junction unmatched. CDR1 and CDR2 from the germline V gene are MDHEN and SYDVKM. This CDR3 is CASSPPDRAVQYF. CDR3 coding DNA: TGTGCCAGCAGCCCCCCAGACAGGGCGGTGCAGTACTTC.

This rearrangement joins TRBV28 to TRBJ2-7, with 8 bases lining up with TRBD2. The CDR3 length is 14 residues. V lost 5 bases, J lost 0 bases, and 3 bases stayed unmatched. Germline values: CDR1 MDHEN, CDR2 SYDVKM. CDR3 residues: CASSNSGISYEQYF. The CDR3 coding sequence is TGTGCCAGCAGTAATAGCGGGATCTCCTACGAGCAGTACTTC.